The following is a T cell receptor beta chain sequence with its context. This clone has ten or more counts. Its antigen remains undetermined. The read finishes 3 residues shy of the CDR3 end, and the germline J gene is used to complete it. From a lookup of the germline V gene (reference sequence), CDR1 and CDR2 are DFQATT and SNEGSKA. From the cysteine up to the phenylalanine, the CDR3 has a length of 14 residues. The DNA shown is the part of the CDR3 that was read: 33 bases, in frame from base 1. V was cut back by 0 bases and J by 1 base, leaving a gap of 10 bases between them. Equivalent amounts of genomic DNA from CVID and control samples were used as sequencing input. For every sample, a 60 bp segment covering the rearranged TCRbeta CDR3 region was amplified and then sequenced. The immunoSEQ assay, a bias-corrected multiplex PCR combined with high-throughput sequencing, was used for TCRbeta amplification. On the study's bioinformatics: Every unique nucleotide sequence counted as a clone and was annotated with V, D and J genes, copy number and frequency. Sequences were labeled productive if in frame, and non-productive if out of frame or containing stop codons. As previously described, Shannon's entropy was used to calculate clonality. Mean CDR3 Kyte-Doolittle hydropathy was derived from the predicted amino acid sequences of productive clones. Hierarchical clustering of scaled V gene usage was performed with the R hclust function using Manhattan distance and complete linkage. Clone sharing by CDR3 amino acid sequence was assessed by resampling 12 repertoires per group over 100 rounds. The repertoires were screened for some 70 published EBV-specific TCRbeta sequences and around 240 published CMV-specific TCRbeta sequences. Two CVID samples yielding fewer than 10,000 sequences were excluded from analysis, leaving approximately 42 CVID repertoires. TCRdb stores this immuneACCESS table with in-frame sequences only. Part of the clones is absent; in the studies checked, under half of the shortfall reflects unresolved V genes, and no reason is known for the rest. V and J calls and clone size follow that table, whereas D and trimming were derived from the DNA. The sample comprises 55,000 to 65,000 clones, and every one was counted more than once. The biggest ten clones account for about 1.5% of the sample.

This record belongs to a study of T cell clonality in common variable immunodeficiency (dated by TCRdb to about 2015). Both CVID patients and healthy controls were predominantly of Caucasian heritage. From each donor, roughly 5 to 8.5 ml of heparinized peripheral whole blood was collected. Genomic DNA from adults with common variable immune deficiency (CVID) and from healthy adult controls was the source for sequencing TCRbeta CDR3 repertoires. The control group was made up of around 22 healthy adult volunteers (about 10 male and 12 female) whose ages ranged from about 23 to 66 years, with a mean age of roughly 33. To isolate peripheral blood mononuclear cells, diluted blood was subjected to density centrifugation over Hypaque 1077 or Ficoll-Paque. Genomic DNA was obtained from unsorted mononuclear cells using either Qiagen column purification or a centrifugation-based method. What the research found in general, with its limitations: Even though DNA input was equal, the average per sample came to some 90,000 unique sequences for controls compared with roughly 30,000 for CVID samples. Compared with healthy controls, CVID subjects showed increased TCRbeta clonality (t-test p = 0.018), a feature most characteristic of about a third of subjects. Healthy controls shared more TCRbeta clones with each other than CVID subjects shared among themselves (p < 0.0001). Differences among patients in the CVID cohort limited the correlations between repertoire features and clinical complications. CVID TCRbeta sequences reportedly showed fewer deletions and N-nucleotide insertions and lacked highly modified clones with 13 or more V deletions. It was noted by the authors that sequencing of the repertoires of T cell subpopulations would be needed to clarify the cause of the increased clonality in CVID.

Recombination joined TRBV20-1 with TRBJ2-7, with TRBD1 tentatively as D gene (5 bases match). The TCR originated in a person aged 18 to 69 in good health. What was sequenced was peripheral blood mononuclear cells. CDR3 loop: CSARDYQGSYEQYF. CDR3 DNA (partial): TGCAGTGCTAGAGATTATCAGGGTTCCTACGAG.